A single sample is the source of the 10 T cell receptor beta chains below, sequenced in a study of molecular identifiers for immune sequencing clone quantification. TCRdb itself ran the PCR reads through MiXCR, one entry per CDR3 protein. In the table there are some 97,000 distinct CDR3 sequences, roughly 34% of which are singletons. Sequencing was performed on naive CD8+ T cells from blood, with Jurkat cell RNA spiked in. As for subset: FACS-sorted CD8+CD4-CCR7+CD45RA+ naive T cells. The receptors stem from a human donor in good health. Some libraries in this study had Jurkat cell RNA spiked in.

This clonotype was counted between two and nine times. The chain is built from TRBV20-1 and TRBJ1-1; D is ambiguous. Trimming took 0 bases from V and 0 from J, leaving 14 bases between them. The germline gives CDR1 DFQATT, CDR2 SNEGSKA (reference sequence). The CDR3 consists of 16 residues. Here the CDR3 reads CSARDFRGGLNTEAFF. The CDR3 DNA sequence: TGCAGTGCTAGAGATTTTAGAGGCGGATTGAACACTGAAGCTTTCTTT.

Comments on this clonotype: Sequence at one end of the junction differs from germline and may be a read error. The chain couples TRBV12-3 or TRBV12-4 to TRBJ2-3; 9 bases are a match to TRBD2. The CDR3 contains 14 residues. The CDR3 is CASSWGTSTDTQNF. CDR3 DNA sequence: TGTGCCAGCAGTTGGGGGACTAGCACAGATACGCAGAATTTT.

This clonotype was seen only once. J is TRBJ2-1 and V is TRBV4-3, with TRBD2 identical over 9 bases. J gave up 0 bases and V 1 base, and 10 bases lay outside the gene matches. The CDR3 consists of 19 residues. From germline, CDR1 is LGHNA and CDR2 YSLEER. The CDR3 DNA sequence: TGCGCCAGCAGCCAAGCCCTTTTCGTACTAGCGGGCTCCTACAATGAGCAGTTCTTC. This codes for CASSQALFVLAGSYNEQFF.

V is TRBV27 and J is TRBJ2-7, with 11 positions matching TRBD2. The V gene's germline CDR1 is MNHEY and CDR2 SMNVEV (reference sequence). CDR3 length: 15 amino acids. CDR3 DNA: TGTGCCAGCAGTTTAGGGACTAGCGGTACCTACGAGCAGTTCGTC. Protein sequence: CASSLGTSGTYEQFV.

The chain joins TRBV25-1 to TRBJ1-4; D is perhaps TRBD1 (5 bases). Germline V gives CDR1 MGHDK, CDR2 SYGVNS. This CDR3 spans 21 amino acids. V dropped 6 bases and J dropped 0 bases, with 29 bases sitting between them. The CDR3 loop is CASRDSLDSNENSATNEKLFF. CDR3 coding DNA: TGTGCCAGCAGAGATTCCCTCGACAGCAATGAAAACTCCGCAACTAATGAAAAACTGTTTTTT.

The table lists this clonotype with a few counts. The junction differs from germline at one of its ends, possibly a read error. The chain couples TRBV7-7 to TRBJ2-5; TRBD2 might be the D (6 bases). The germline gives CDR1 SSHAT, CDR2 FNYEAQ (reference sequence). The CDR3 has 13 amino acids. The CDR3 sequence: CASSLFGGETQYF. CDR3 coding DNA: TGTGCTAGCAGCCTGTTTGGGGGGGAGACCCAGTACTTC.

This clonotype was counted only a few times. This sequence joins TRBV12-3 or TRBV12-4 and TRBJ2-7, with 8 bases fitting TRBD1. The CDR3 covers 15 residues. J gave up 0 bases and V 6 bases, and 7 bases lay outside the gene matches. CDR3 nucleotide sequence: TGTGCCAGCAGCCGGACAGGGACGGCCTCCTACGAGCAGTACTTC. It encodes CASSRTGTASYEQYF.

A few counts support this clonotype. A much bigger clone sits one base away, suggesting this may be a read error. V usage is TRBV28 and J usage is TRBJ1-5, with D unresolved. The CDR3 contains 13 residues. Germline CDR1 reads MDHEN; CDR2 reads SYDVKM. CDR3 in amino acids: CACSPAGSAPQHF. CDR3 nucleotide sequence: TGTGCCTGCAGTCCTGCGGGGTCAGCGCCCCAGCATTTT.

This clonotype was found a few times. This chain uses TRBV6-2 or TRBV6-3 with TRBJ2-7; 8 positions agree with TRBD1. From germline, CDR1 is MNHEY and CDR2 SVGEGT. The CDR3 runs 14 residues. The J segment lost 4 bases and the V segment lost 2 bases, leaving 4 bases of the junction unmatched. The CDR3 DNA follows: TGTGCCAGCAGTTACACCGGGACAGGTTACGAGCAGTACTTC. Translation gives CASSYTGTGYEQYF.

This chain uses TRBV4-3 with TRBJ2-5; 8 nucleotides align to TRBD2. The length of the CDR3 is 15 residues. Germline V gene lookup returns CDR1 LGHNA and CDR2 YSLEER. V shed 4 bases and J 5 bases; nucleotides not matched to a gene: 9. CDR3 bases: TGCGCCAGCAGCCGATTGCGGGAGGAGAAGGAGACCCAGTACTTC. Translation gives CASSRLREEKETQYF.